This T cell receptor (beta chain) is drawn from a study of T cells in Graves' hyperthyroidism and ophthalmopathy. Findings of the study overall: With a median lead of roughly 6.8 months before onset, the model predicted ophthalmopathy.

As regards this clonotype: Its antigen is unknown.

TCR beta CDR3 sequences were amplified from RNA transcripts. HTBI primers were employed in a first-round RT-PCR of the TCR CDR3. One entry per CDR3 protein, called by TCRdb with MiXCR from the multiplex PCR reads. The table includes about 350,000 distinct CDR3 sequences, roughly 18% detected once. This CDR3 spans 12 amino acids. Germline V gene lookup returns CDR1 MNHNS and CDR2 SASEGT. J lost 8 bases, V lost 6 bases, and 4 bases had no gene match. The J gene is TRBJ1-2, the V gene TRBV6-1; 9 bases agree with TRBD1. Sequencing was done on a sample of blood. The source is a woman aged 40 to 50 with Graves' ophthalmopathy. The CDR3 region has the DNA TGTGCCAGCAGGAAGGACAGGGGCGGCTACACCTTC. Encoded protein: CASRKDRGGYTF.